The 5 T cell receptor beta chains presented below share a single source sample, sequenced in a study of shared clonotypes between healthy human individuals. Positively selected for CCR7, the CD45RO-negative cells used as naive CD8 cells excluded terminally differentiated effector memory CD45RA+ cells. Repertoires were generated with immunoSEQ multiplex PCR, while TCRdb's copy carries only in-frame clones and drops some. The sample holds about 2 million clones, about 95% seen once. The specimen sequenced was naive CD8+ T cells sorted from blood. The receptors here all came from a young man in good health.

The rearrangement links TRBV7-9 to TRBJ1-4, with D tentatively TRBD1 (5 bases). The length of the CDR3 is 17 residues. Germline lookup yields CDR1 SEHNR and CDR2 FQNEAQ (reference sequence). V shed 2 bases and J shed 1 base, with 14 bases lying between them. The CDR3 bases are TGTGCCAGCAGCTTACCGGAACGGGGGGGAACTAATGAAAAACTGTTTTTT. As protein: CASSLPERGGTNEKLFF. The variable domain in full, completed from reference TRBV7-9 and TRBJ1-4, reads DTGVSQNPRHKITKRGQNVTFRCDPISEHNRLYWYRQTLGQGPEFLTYFQNEAQLEKSRLLSDRFSAERPKGSFSTLEIQRTEQGDSAMYLCASSLPERGGTNEKLFFGSGTQLSVL.

This rearrangement joins TRBV7-9 to TRBJ2-3, with D possibly TRBD2 on 5 matching bases. The CDR3 runs to 15 residues. Germline CDR1 and CDR2: SEHNR and FQNEAQ (reference sequence). The germline V and J ends were trimmed by 5 bases and 2 bases, with 14 bases remaining between them. The DNA of the CDR3 is TGTGCCAGCAGCCCACCACTAGAAAACACAGATACGCAGTATTTT. Amino acid sequence: CASSPPLENTDTQYF.

Turning to this clone: This sample also contains other DNA sequences that code for the same CDR3. The chain is built from TRBV6-5 and TRBJ2-5; tentatively, D is TRBD1 (6 bases). The germline CDR1 and CDR2 sequences are MNHEY and SVGAGI. The CDR3 extends over 13 amino acids. V lost 2 bases to trimming and J lost 5 bases, with 9 bases between them. The CDR3 region has the DNA TGTGCCAGCAGTTACGGGGGCGGGGAGACCCAGTACTTC. Its translation is CASSYGGGETQYF.

This chain connects TRBV9 to TRBJ2-1; D is uncertain. The length of the CDR3 is 11 residues. The ends were cut back, 2 bases at V and 8 bases at J, with 5 bases in the middle. CDR1 SGDLS and CDR2 YYNGEE come from the germline V gene. CDR3 protein: CASSVSHEQFF. The CDR3 DNA reads TGTGCCAGCAGCGTTTCCCATGAGCAGTTCTTC.

The chain couples TRBV10-2 to TRBJ2-2; tentative D call: TRBD1 (6 bases). The germline CDR1 and CDR2 sequences are WSHSY and SAAADI. The CDR3 sequence is 14 residues long. With 4 bases removed from V and 3 bases from J, the gap between germline ends came to 9 bases. The CDR3 loop is CASSVWGHTGELFF. The CDR3 coding sequence is TGCGCCAGCAGTGTCTGGGGGCACACCGGGGAGCTGTTTTTT.